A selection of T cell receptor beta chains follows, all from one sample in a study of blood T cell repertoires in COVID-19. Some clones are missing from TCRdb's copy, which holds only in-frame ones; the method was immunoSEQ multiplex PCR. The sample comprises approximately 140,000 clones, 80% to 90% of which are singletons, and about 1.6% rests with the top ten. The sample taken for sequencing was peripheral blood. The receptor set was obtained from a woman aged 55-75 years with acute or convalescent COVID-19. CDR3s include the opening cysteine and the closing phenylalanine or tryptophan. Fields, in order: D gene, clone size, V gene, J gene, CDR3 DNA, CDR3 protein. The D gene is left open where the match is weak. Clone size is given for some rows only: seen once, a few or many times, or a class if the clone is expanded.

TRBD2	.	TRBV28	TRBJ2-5	TGTGCCAGCAGTGTACTAGCGGCAGAGACCCAGTACTTC	CASSVLAAETQYF
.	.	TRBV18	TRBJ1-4	TGTGCCAGCTCACCACGGATACAGGGCGTAGGAGAAAAACTGTTTTTT	CASSPRIQGVGEKLFF
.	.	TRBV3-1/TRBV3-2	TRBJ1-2	TGTGCCAGCAGCCAAGATCTGGGGGCGGTAAGCTATGGCTACACCTTC	CASSQDLGAVSYGYTF
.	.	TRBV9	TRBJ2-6	TGTGCCAGCAGCGTAGGGGCCTCTGGGGCCAACGTCCTGACTTTC	CASSVGASGANVLTF
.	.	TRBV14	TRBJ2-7	TGTGCCAGCAGCCGAAGTCGGGTCGAGCAGTACTTC	CASSRSRVEQYF
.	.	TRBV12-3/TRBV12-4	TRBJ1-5	TGTGCCAGCAGGGGCTCCCTCGGCCAGCCCCAGCATTTT	CASRGSLGQPQHF
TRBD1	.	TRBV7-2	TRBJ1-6	TGTGCCAGCAGCTCCGGGGACAGGTTAAATTCACCCCTCCACTTT	CASSSGDRLNSPLHF
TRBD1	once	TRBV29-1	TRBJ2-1	TGCAGCGTTGAAGACCCGACAGGGGGCGGCTCCTACAATGAGCAGTTCTTC	CSVEDPTGGGSYNEQFF
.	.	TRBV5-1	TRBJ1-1	TGCGCCAGCAGCTTGGGACAGATGAACACTGAAGCTTTCTTT	CASSLGQMNTEAFF
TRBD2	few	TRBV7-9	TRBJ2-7	TGTGCCAGCAGCTCCGGGAGGATCTACGAGCAGTACTTC	CASSSGRIYEQYF
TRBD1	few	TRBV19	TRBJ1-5	TGTGCCAGTAGTCAGGACAGGGAACAGCCCCAGCATTTT	CASSQDREQPQHF
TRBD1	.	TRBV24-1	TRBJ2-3	TGTGCCACCAGTGAGGAGACAGGGGGCACAGATACGCAGTATTTT	CATSEETGGTDTQYF
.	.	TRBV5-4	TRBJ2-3	TGTGCCATCTTCAGTCTGGGGGGGCCCACAGATACGCAGTATTTT	CAIFSLGGPTDTQYF
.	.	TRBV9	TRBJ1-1	TGTGCCAGCAGCGTAGATGGGGGGGCGAACACTGAAGCTTTCTTT	CASSVDGGANTEAFF
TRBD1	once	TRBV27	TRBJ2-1	TGTGCCAGCACTCGACAGGGGGTCAATGAGCAGTTCTTC	CASTRQGVNEQFF
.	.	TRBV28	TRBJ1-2	TGTGCCAGCAGACCCTTTACGGACAGCAGGTTAGGCTACACCTTC	CASRPFTDSRLGYTF
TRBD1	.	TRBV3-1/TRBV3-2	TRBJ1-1	TGTGCCAGCAGCCGAAAAGACAGGGAGAGTGAAGCTTTCTTT	CASSRKDRESEAFF
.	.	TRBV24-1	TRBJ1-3	TGTGCCACCAGTGGGGGGGTAGGGAGGATTAGCTCTGGAAACACCATATATTTT	CATSGGVGRISSGNTIYF
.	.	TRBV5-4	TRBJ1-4	TGTGCCAGCAGCCCCGGGGCGGGGGGGGCGCATGAAAAACTGTTTTTT	CASSPGAGGAHEKLFF
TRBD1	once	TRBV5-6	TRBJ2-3	TGTGCCAGCAGCTTCACAGGGGGCTCCACAGATACGCAGTATTTT	CASSFTGGSTDTQYF
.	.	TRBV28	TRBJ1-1	TGTGCCAGAACAGATCCGAACACTGAAGCTTTCTTT	CARTDPNTEAFF
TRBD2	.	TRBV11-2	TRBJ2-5	TGTGCCAGCAGCCCTCGACTAGCGGGGGGCGTACTAGAGACCCAGTACTTC	CASSPRLAGGVLETQYF
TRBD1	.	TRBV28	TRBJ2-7	TGTGCCAGCAGTCCAGGGGGTGGGGTCCACGAGCAGTACTTC	CASSPGGGVHEQYF
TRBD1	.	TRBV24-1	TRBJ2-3	TGTGCCACCAGCGGCGACAGGGGGCAATTTACAGATACGCAGTATTTT	CATSGDRGQFTDTQYF
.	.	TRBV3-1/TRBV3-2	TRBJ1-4	TGTGCCAGCAGCCGGCCACAGGGTCGTGATGAAAAACTGTTTTTT	CASSRPQGRDEKLFF
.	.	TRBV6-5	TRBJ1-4	TGTGCCAGCAGTTACTCCTCAGGGTTAGGTGAAAAACTGTTTTTT	CASSYSSGLGEKLFF
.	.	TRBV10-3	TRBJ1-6	TGTGCCATCCGCGCGCAGGATAATTCACCCCTCCACTTT	CAIRAQDNSPLHF
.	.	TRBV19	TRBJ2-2	TGTGCCAGTAGTGATCCCAACAGGGCTGGGGGCACCGGGGAGCTGTTTTTT	CASSDPNRAGGTGELFF
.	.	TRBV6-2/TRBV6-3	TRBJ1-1	TGTGCCAGCAGTTATCTAGGAGGAGGAACTGAAGCTTTCTTT	CASSYLGGGTEAFF
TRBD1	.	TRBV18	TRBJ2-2	TGTGCCAGCTCACTTACGGACAGGGTTGGCGGGGAGCTGTTTTTT	CASSLTDRVGGELFF
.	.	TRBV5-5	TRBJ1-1	TGTGCCAGCAGCGCTAAGCCGTACACTGAAGCTTTCTTT	CASSAKPYTEAFF
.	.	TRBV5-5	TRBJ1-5	TGTGCCAGCAGCTTGGTGGCAGATAGCAATCAGCCCCAGCATTTT	CASSLVADSNQPQHF
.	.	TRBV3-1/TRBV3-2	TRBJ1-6	TGTGCCAGCAGCCAAGATGAGCGGTCACCCCTCCACTTT	CASSQDERSPLHF
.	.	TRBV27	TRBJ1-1	TGTGCCAGCAGTTTAGGAGCGGGGGCCACTGAAGCTTTCTTT	CASSLGAGATEAFF
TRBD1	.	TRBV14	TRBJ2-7	TGTGCCAGCAGCGGAAACAGGGGGATCTACGAGCAGTACTTC	CASSGNRGIYEQYF